This T cell receptor beta chain was observed in a study of Graves' ophthalmopathy and Graves' hyperthyroidism (dated by TCRdb to the late 2010s). Concerning the study at large: Peripheral blood was collected at initial diagnosis, before any treatment. In five or six hyperthyroidism patients, T-cell repertoires of thyroid tissue and blood were compared. Once sampling was done, hyperthyroidism patients were given methimazole at a starting dose of 30 mg daily, while ophthalmopathy patients were given high-dose intravenous methylprednisolone. The study used TCR beta repertoire signatures to distinguish Graves' ophthalmopathy from Graves' hyperthyroidism and to predict progression to ophthalmopathy. In total, approximately 130 blood samples were TCR-sequenced: fewer than 50 ophthalmopathy, around 75 hyperthyroidism and some 17 hyperthyroidism-to-ophthalmopathy patients. A discovery set of 100 or so patients (43 ophthalmopathy, some 58 stable hyperthyroidism) was enrolled to explore V-J signatures distinguishing ophthalmopathy from hyperthyroidism. For independent validation, a separate cohort was made up of approximately 19 hyperthyroidism patients plus 17 patients who later progressed from hyperthyroidism to ophthalmopathy. General conclusions and limits of the study: In cross-validation, the 13-signature model distinguished ophthalmopathy from stable hyperthyroidism with about 89% sensitivity and 81% to 82% specificity, while in the test set the corresponding values were roughly 80% and 75%. In validation, the model predicted ophthalmopathy progression with 55% to 71% sensitivity and about 77% specificity; eleven to twelve predicted patients were CT-confirmed with GO in a median of around 6 months. Most expanded thyroid clonotypes with frequency above 0.001 were also detected in blood, suggesting blood repertoires may reflect the thyroid immune response. No statistical method was used to predetermine the sample size, and group allocation was not hidden from the investigators.

This clonotype was counted between two and nine times. The specificity of this receptor is unknown. No much larger clone exists at a distance of one base, and base qualities are not known. Via the germline V gene, CDR1 is ENHRY and CDR2 SYGVKD. V is pared back by 10 bases and J by 3 bases, with 12 bases lying between the germline termini. The CDR3, from cysteine to phenylalanine, totals 12 residues. The entry retains the CDR3 DNA only, 36 bases that are in frame from base 1. TCR beta CDR3 regions were amplified from RNA transcripts for repertoire sequencing. A first-round RT-PCR used HTBI primers with the Qiagen OneStep RT-PCR kit, followed by a second-round multiplex PCR, size selection and purification. Libraries were sequenced paired-end with 100 bp reads on an Illumina HiSeq2000. Concerning the study's data processing: SOAPnuke was used to process the reads, removing any read that contained adapters or uncalled bases, had a mean Phred below 15, or lacked an exact match to the constant primer or identifier. COPE v1.2.5 was used to merge high-quality paired reads. Unique nucleotide sequences were defined as clonotypes and aligned to IMGT TRB V, D and J references using MiTCR v1.1. Only V-J combinations with frequency above 0.0001 were analysed, covering 99% to 99.2% of repertoires. A TCR clonal expansion and chaos score per V-J combination was defined as the ratio of F50 clonal expansion to chaos observed in the TCRdist matrix. Welch's t-statistics and random forest were used to reduce the features to about 12 V-J combinations, which were then used as input to a naive Bayes classifier. The similarity between thyroid and blood repertoires was quantified using the Morisita-Horn index. The public sequencing data were trimmed at Q25 with fastp and processed into clonotypes with MiXCR by TCRdb, which kept only in-frame beta chains. Rows matching on CDR3 protein sequence are summarized as one entry with the most common DNA and genes. The V and J calls come from TCRdb's annotation, not from the publication. This sample lists around 670,000 distinct CDR3 sequences; 35% to 50% were detected once. The ten top clones hold approximately 43% of the sample.

Ophthalmopathy patients had moderately to severely active disease, Clinical Activity Score of at least 3, NOSPECS grade of at least 4, and disease duration under 3 months. Patients were excluded if they had other autoimmune diseases, uncontrolled infections, pregnancy or lactation. Clinical symptoms, serum thyroxine, TRAb, thyroid ultrasound and orbital computed tomography were used for diagnosis. PBMCs were isolated from about 10 ml of fresh peripheral blood by Ficoll-Paque density gradient centrifugation. Total RNA was extracted with Trizol reagent and quality-checked on an Agilent 2100 Bioanalyzer.

The V and J segments used are TRBV10-3 and TRBJ1-2; TRBD1 is a weak D gene call, 5 bases matching. Sequenced input: peripheral blood. The TCR was taken from an adult man with Graves' ophthalmopathy. The nucleotides are TGTGCCAGCAGGGCAGCGGACTATGGCTACACCTTC. It is translated as CASRAADYGYTF.